The 25 T cell receptor beta chains reported below all come from one sample, sequenced in a study of vaccination and CD4 T cells after COVID-19 (dated 2022 in TCRdb). These receptors' antigens are unknown. Receptors were amplified or captured by PCR. The data were produced on an Illumina iSeq 100. DNA from cultured CD4+ T cells underwent TCR sequencing with the Oncomine TCR Beta short-read assay at the Johns Hopkins FTIC core. TCRdb passed the public sequencing reads through fastp at Q25 and MiXCR, retaining productive beta sequences. Every distinct CDR3 protein forms one entry, paired with its most common genes and DNA. This sample is represented by fewer than 12,000 distinct CDR3 sequences; about 45% of them were singletons. The ten biggest clones cover roughly 30% of the sample. The intended sense of this specimen's treatment or condition label: approximately 9-day PBMC culture with coronavirus spike peptide pools or control peptides (ViraFEST assay).

Sequencing was performed on CD4+ T cells from blood, cultured in vitro. These receptors were taken from a human donor who had recovered from COVID-19.

V and J are TRBV15 and TRBJ2-7; no definite D call. Germline V gene data show CDR1 as LNHNV and CDR2 as YYDKDF (reference sequence). This CDR3 is built from 15 residues. V lost 0 bases to trimming and J lost 7 bases, with 16 bases between them. DNA for the CDR3: TGTGCCACCAGCAGAGATAACGCGCCTACCGGGGAGCAGTACTTC. Encoded protein: CATSRDNAPTGEQYF.

This clonotype was found a few times. The junction differs from germline at one of its ends, possibly a read error. For the CDR3, the DNA is TGCGCCAGCAGTTTGGCGGTACTACAGGGGGCTAGATACACTGAAGCTTTCTTT. Translation: CASSLAVLQGARYTEAFF. This chain links TRBV5-1 with TRBJ1-1; 9 bases map to TRBD1. This CDR3 is 18 amino acids long. Germline loops: CDR1 SGHRS, CDR2 YFSETQ.

This chain connects TRBV19 to TRBJ2-2; D is unresolved. Germline V gene lookup returns CDR1 LNHDA and CDR2 SQIVND (reference sequence). Trimming removed 1 base at V and 0 bases at J, with 3 bases between. The CDR3 runs to 14 residues. As DNA, the CDR3 is TGTGCCAGTAGTATAGTCCCGAACACCGGGGAGCTGTTTTTT. Protein: CASSIVPNTGELFF.

The chain recombines TRBV14 with TRBJ2-5; 7 positions match TRBD2. CDR3 length: 15 residues. CDR1 and CDR2 (germline): SGHDN, FVKESK. The J segment lost 5 bases and the V segment lost 6 bases, leaving 12 bases of the junction unmatched. The chain's CDR3 is CASSPGDYPQETQYF. CDR3 DNA sequence: TGTGCCAGCAGTCCTGGGGACTACCCTCAGGAGACCCAGTACTTC.

The V gene is TRBV7-9, the J gene TRBJ2-1, with 13 bases aligning to TRBD2. The V gene's germline CDR1 is SEHNR and CDR2 FQNEAQ (reference sequence). J lost 14 bases, V lost 5 bases, and 12 bases had no gene match. The CDR3 is made up of 15 amino acids. The DNA of the CDR3 is TGTGCCAGCAGCCTATCGACTAGCGGGGGGAAATCGGAGTTCTTC. It yields the protein CASSLSTSGGKSEFF. Using reference TRBV7-9 and TRBJ2-1 for the parts outside the CDR3, the full variable domain is DTGVSQNPRHKITKRGQNVTFRCDPISEHNRLYWYRQTLGQGPEFLTYFQNEAQLEKSRLLSDRFSAERPKGSFSTLEIQRTEQGDSAMYLCASSLSTSGGKSEFFGPGTRLTVL.

This chain links TRBV7-9 with TRBJ1-2; D may be TRBD1 (6 bases). The germline CDR1 and CDR2 sequences are SEHNR and FQNEAQ (reference sequence). The CDR3 is 12 amino acids. With 4 bases removed from V and 13 bases from J, the gap between germline ends came to 16 bases. The CDR3: CASSSVGHHTTF. The CDR3 bases are TGTGCCAGCAGCTCCGTGGGACACCATACCACCTTC.

This clonotype was seen more than once but under ten times. The rearrangement joins TRBV7-9 to TRBJ1-1, with D unclear. Germline CDR1 and CDR2: SEHNR and FQNEAQ (reference sequence). V lost 5 bases and J 5 bases, leaving 12 bases between the germline ends. CDR3 length: 13 residues. In DNA, the CDR3 is TGTGCCAGCAGCCCCCAAGGTGGAACTGAAGCTTTCTTT. Protein product: CASSPQGGTEAFF.

This clonotype was found a few times. This chain links TRBV2 with TRBJ2-3; D uncertain. Germline V CDR1 and CDR2: SNHLY, FYNNEI. The CDR3 sequence is 14 residues long. Trimming took off 5 bases at V and 0 bases at J, with 9 bases between the two ends. CDR3 nucleotides: TGTGCCAGCAGTCGGCAGTATAGCACAGATACGCAGTATTTT. Translated: CASSRQYSTDTQYF.

V gene TRBV7-9 combines with J gene TRBJ1-1; D may be TRBD1 (5 bases). Per germline, CDR1 SEHNR and CDR2 FQNEAQ (reference sequence). Between the trimmed V and J ends, which lost 4 bases and 7 bases, there was a span of 19 bases. CDR3 length: 15 amino acids. CDR3 protein: CASSSGRGGRLEAFF. CDR3 nucleotide sequence: TGTGCCAGCAGCTCAGGGCGGGGGGGTAGACTTGAAGCTTTCTTT.

V and J are TRBV3-1 and TRBJ2-2, with 7 positions matching TRBD1. The CDR3 is 13 residues long. Germline V gene data show CDR1 as LGHDT and CDR2 as YNNKEL (reference sequence). The V and J ends lost 7 bases and 3 bases, in that order; junction bases with no gene match: 2. CDR3 sequence: CASIQGDTGELFF. The CDR3 nucleotides are TGTGCCAGCATCCAGGGGGACACCGGGGAGCTGTTTTTT. Using reference TRBV3-1 and TRBJ2-2 for the parts outside the CDR3, the full variable domain is DTAVSQTPKYLVTQMGNDKSIKCEQNLGHDTMYWYKQDSKKFLKIMFSYNNKELIINETVPNRFSPKSPDKAHLNLHINSLELGDSAVYFCASIQGDTGELFFGEGSRLTVL.

This clonotype was observed a handful of times. The chain is built from TRBV6-1 and TRBJ1-6; D possibly corresponds to TRBD1 (5 bases). CDR1 MNHNS and CDR2 SASEGT come from the germline V gene. Trimming cost V 9 bases and J 7 bases, with 19 bases left between them. CDR3 length: 15 amino acids. The chain's CDR3 is CARNELGAGNSPLHF. The CDR3 bases are TGTGCCAGGAACGAGTTAGGGGCAGGGAATTCACCCCTCCACTTT.

The chain couples TRBV5-1 to TRBJ2-1; 9 nucleotides align to TRBD2. CDR1 is SGHRS, CDR2 YFSETQ, per germline. Trimming at V came to 7 bases and at J to 1 base, leaving 3 bases not matched to a gene. This CDR3 comprises 14 residues. Here the CDR3 DNA reads TGCGCCAGCCGCGGGGGGGCATCCTACAATGAGCAGTTCTTC. Encoded protein: CASRGGASYNEQFF.

This chain uses TRBV12-3 or TRBV12-4 with TRBJ1-2; D uncertain. The CDR3 is made up of 12 amino acids. The V gene lost 5 bases and the J gene lost 1 base, with 5 bases spanning the gap. CDR3 residues: CASSRINYGYTF. The CDR3 DNA follows: TGTGCCAGCAGTCGAATTAACTATGGCTACACCTTC.

The rearrangement joins TRBV6-1 to TRBJ1-3; D gene unclear. V lost 6 bases, J lost 0 bases, and 12 bases lay in between. Per the germline V gene, CDR1 is MNHNS and CDR2 is SASEGT. The CDR3 runs to 15 residues. CDR3 amino acids: CASRTLPSSGNTIYF. DNA for the CDR3: TGTGCCAGCAGGACCCTTCCAAGCTCTGGAAACACCATATATTTT.

Only a few counts were recorded for this clonotype. The chain links TRBV30 to TRBJ1-2, with a tentative D call TRBD1 (5 bases). The CDR3 is 13 residues long. Between the trimmed V and J ends, which lost 5 bases and 8 bases, there was a span of 18 bases. The V gene's germline CDR1 is GTSNPN and CDR2 SVGIG (reference sequence). The CDR3 region has the DNA TGTGCCTGGGAACCGTTACCAAGGGGAGGCTACACCTTC. It is translated as CAWEPLPRGGYTF.

V usage is TRBV19 and J usage is TRBJ1-4; TRBD1 is a possible D gene (5 bases). CDR1 and CDR2 from the germline V gene are LNHDA and SQIVND (reference sequence). V lost 5 bases to trimming and J lost 2 bases, with 9 bases between them. CDR3 size: 14 residues. In DNA, the CDR3 is TGTGCCAGTAGTGGCAGGGCTACTAATGAAAAACTGTTTTTT. Translation: CASSGRATNEKLFF.

This clonotype has just a few counts. The J gene is TRBJ2-3, the V gene TRBV20-1; D may be TRBD2 (6 bases). The CDR3 has 13 residues. Trimming removed 6 bases from V and 0 bases from J, with 10 bases in between. The germline V gene encodes CDR1 DFQATT and CDR2 SNEGSKA (reference sequence). CDR3 coding DNA: TGCAGTGCGAAGGGACTTAGCACAGATACGCAGTATTTT. As protein: CSAKGLSTDTQYF.

This chain uses TRBV27 with TRBJ2-1, with 10 bases aligning to TRBD2. This CDR3 is 17 amino acids long. CDR1 and CDR2 from the germline V gene are MNHEY and SMNVEV (reference sequence). Losses at the gene ends were 6 bases for V and 4 bases for J; bases not matched to a gene: 12. CDR3 loop: CASSYISRTSGYNEQFF. Written as DNA, the CDR3 is TGTGCCAGCAGCTATATAAGTAGGACTAGCGGATACAATGAGCAGTTCTTC.

Concerning this clonotype: The junction departs from the called germline gene at one end, perhaps through a read error. The V call is TRBV6-1, the J call TRBJ2-1; D is perhaps TRBD2 (5 bases). The CDR3 contains 17 residues. Germline lookup yields CDR1 MNHNS and CDR2 SASEGT. The CDR3 sequence: CASSERLGVYSNNEQFF. In DNA form, the CDR3 reads TGTGCCAGCAGTGAAAGACTCGGGGTCTACTCCAACAATGAGCAGTTCTTC.

This clonotype turned up a few times. This chain connects TRBV20-1 to TRBJ1-1; 10 bases fit TRBD1. V gave up 8 bases and J gave up 6 bases; unmatched junction bases: 21. CDR1 is DFQATT, CDR2 SNEGSKA, per germline (reference sequence). This CDR3 has 17 amino acids. The CDR3 sequence is CSPVSGGQGYWAPEAFF. Written as DNA, the CDR3 is TGCAGTCCGGTTAGCGGGGGACAGGGGTATTGGGCTCCTGAAGCTTTCTTT.

This clonotype was seen only a few times. The chain links TRBV11-2 to TRBJ1-2; D may be TRBD1 (6 bases). CDR1 and CDR2 from the germline V gene are SGHAT and FQNNGV. The CDR3 sequence is 17 residues long. V dropped 5 bases and J dropped 2 bases, with 21 bases sitting between them. The CDR3 is CASSEAGAPRSNYGYTF. CDR3 DNA sequence: TGTGCCAGCAGCGAAGCGGGGGCCCCACGATCGAACTATGGCTACACCTTC.

The V and J genes are TRBV4-1 and TRBJ2-7, with D uncertain. Trimming shortened V by 1 base and J by 4 bases, and 11 bases separated the two germline ends. Germline V gene lookup returns CDR1 MGHRA and CDR2 YSYEKL. The CDR3 spans 14 residues. CDR3 sequence (DNA): TGCGCCAGCAGCCAAGCGGGCCAAACTTACGAGCAGTACTTC. Residues: CASSQAGQTYEQYF.

This clonotype was found a few times. The V call is TRBV20-1, the J call TRBJ1-5; D ambiguous. This CDR3 contains 14 residues. With 3 bases removed from V and 0 bases from J, the gap between germline ends came to 9 bases. Germline CDR1 DFQATT, CDR2 SNEGSKA (reference sequence). For the CDR3, the DNA is TGCAGTGCTAGGGCCGGGTTTAGCAATCAGCCCCAGCATTTT. This gives the protein CSARAGFSNQPQHF.

In its sample, this clonotype was seen once. This chain links TRBV30 with TRBJ1-1, with D perhaps matching TRBD1 (6 bases). Germline V gives CDR1 GTSNPN, CDR2 SVGIG (reference sequence). This CDR3 is built from 13 residues. V was pared by 5 bases and J by 1 base, with 11 bases between. As DNA, the CDR3 is TGTGCCTGGGGACAGCGGCCGAACACTGAAGCTTTCTTT. Translated: CAWGQRPNTEAFF.

The V call is TRBV11-3, the J call TRBJ2-3; D gene unclear. The germline V gene has CDR1 SGHNT and CDR2 YENEEA. There are 11 residues in the CDR3. The germline V and J ends were trimmed by 4 bases and 14 bases, with 13 bases remaining between them. This CDR3 reads CASSSTLKRYF. The CDR3 bases are TGTGCCAGCAGCTCGACCTTAAAGAGGTATTTT.